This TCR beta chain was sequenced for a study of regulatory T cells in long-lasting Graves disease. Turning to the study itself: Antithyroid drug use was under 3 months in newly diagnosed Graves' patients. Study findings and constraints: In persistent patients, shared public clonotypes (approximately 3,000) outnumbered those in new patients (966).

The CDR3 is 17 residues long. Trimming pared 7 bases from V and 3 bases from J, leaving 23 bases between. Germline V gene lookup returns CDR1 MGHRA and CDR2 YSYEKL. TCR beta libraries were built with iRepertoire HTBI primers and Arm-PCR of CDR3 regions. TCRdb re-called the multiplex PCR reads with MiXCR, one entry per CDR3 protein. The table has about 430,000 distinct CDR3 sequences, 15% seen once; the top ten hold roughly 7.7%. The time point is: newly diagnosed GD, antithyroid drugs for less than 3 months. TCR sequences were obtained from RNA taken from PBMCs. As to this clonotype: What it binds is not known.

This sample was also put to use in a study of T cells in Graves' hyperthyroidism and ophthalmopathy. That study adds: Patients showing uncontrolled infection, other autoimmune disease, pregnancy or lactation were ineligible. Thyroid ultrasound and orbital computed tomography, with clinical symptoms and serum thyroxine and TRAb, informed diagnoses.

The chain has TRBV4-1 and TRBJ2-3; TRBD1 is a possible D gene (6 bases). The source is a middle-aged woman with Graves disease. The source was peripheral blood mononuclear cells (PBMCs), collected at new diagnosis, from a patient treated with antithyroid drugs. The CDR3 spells CASNPYIGQIPTDTQYF. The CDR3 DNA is TGCGCCAGCAACCCATATATTGGACAGATACCTACAGATACGCAGTATTTT.